Following are 10 T cell receptor beta chains from one sample sequenced in a study of blood T cell repertoires in COVID-19. Using immunoSEQ multiplex PCR, the repertoire was profiled, and TCRdb retains in-frame clones only, with some absent. The data show approximately 180,000 clones, roughly 82% seen once. Source material: PBMCs or T cells enriched from blood (not recorded which). The source is a woman aged 55-70 years with acute COVID-19.

There are a few counts of this clone. The chain is built from TRBV5-4 and TRBJ2-7; 8 bases are a match to TRBD2. There are 15 residues in the CDR3. Germline lookup yields CDR1 SGHNT and CDR2 YYREEE (reference sequence). The V and J ends lost 5 bases and 3 bases, in that order; junction bases with no gene match: 10. CDR3 nucleotides: TGTGCCAGCAGACCTCGGGGGGGCGTTTTCTACGAGCAGTACGTC. Protein product: CASRPRGGVFYEQYV.

This chain joins TRBV4-2 and TRBJ2-3; 11 bases fit TRBD2. Trimming removed 0 bases from V and 4 bases from J; junction bases left unmatched: 6. The CDR3 is 17 residues long. Germline CDR1 LGHNA, CDR2 YNFKEQ. CDR3 residues: CASSQDLSGGASDTQYF. CDR3 coding DNA: TGTGCCAGCAGCCAAGATCTTAGCGGGGGGGCGTCAGATACGCAGTATTTT.

This clone has more than one count but fewer than ten. The chain recombines TRBV3-1 (or the pseudogene TRBV3-2) with TRBJ1-6; D might be TRBD1 (6 bases). CDR3 length: 17 residues. Between the trimmed V and J ends, which lost 4 bases and 5 bases, there was a span of 18 bases. Germline V lookup: CDR1 LGHDT, CDR2 YNNKEL (reference sequence). The chain's CDR3 is CASSPGFVRGDNSPLHF. CDR3 bases: TGTGCCAGCAGCCCCGGTTTCGTCAGGGGAGATAATTCACCCCTCCACTTT.

The chain combines TRBV29-1 with TRBJ1-5, with 8 bases matching TRBD1. The CDR3 runs to 14 residues. The germline V gene has CDR1 SQVTM and CDR2 ANQGSEA. The ends lost 4 bases at V and 0 bases at J; junction bases unmatched: 2. CDR3: CSVVQGDSNQPQHF. The CDR3 nucleotides read TGCAGCGTTGTACAGGGGGATAGCAATCAGCCCCAGCATTTT.

V usage is TRBV5-1 and J usage is TRBJ2-2; 9 bases are a match to TRBD1. The ends lost 0 bases at V and 5 bases at J; junction bases unmatched: 5. Germline loops: CDR1 SGHRS, CDR2 YFSETQ. The CDR3 runs to 16 residues. The CDR3 region has the DNA TGCGCCAGCAGCTTGGTCGGACAGGGGTTGACCGGGGAGCTGTTTTTT. It yields the protein CASSLVGQGLTGELFF.

The chain has TRBV11-2 and TRBJ2-5, with a tentative D call TRBD2 (5 bases). Germline CDR1 is SGHAT and CDR2 is FQNNGV. Trimming removed 1 base at V and 7 bases at J, with 19 bases between. This CDR3 is 16 amino acids long. The CDR3 region is CASSLVASSAAGTQYF. The DNA for the CDR3 is TGTGCCAGCAGCTTAGTTGCTAGCTCCGCGGCGGGGACCCAGTACTTC.

In this sample, this clone turned up a few times. CDR3 coding DNA: TGCGCCAGCAGCTTGGACAGCTTCAATCAGCCCCAGCATTTT. Protein: CASSLDSFNQPQHF. The chain joins TRBV5-1 to TRBJ1-5, with D unclear. Trimming removed 0 bases from V and 3 bases from J, with 7 bases in between. The CDR3 runs 14 residues. Germline lookup yields CDR1 SGHRS and CDR2 YFSETQ.

The chain employs TRBV5-4 and TRBJ2-3; 9 nucleotides line up with TRBD2. The junction had 8 bases not matched to a gene; V was cut back by 4 bases and J by 2 bases. The CDR3 runs 16 residues. Germline assignment: CDR1 SGHNT and CDR2 YYREEE (reference sequence). The CDR3 is CASSAGLAIYTDTQYF. The CDR3 bases are TGTGCCAGCAGCGCCGGACTAGCGATTTACACAGATACGCAGTATTTT.

The chain employs TRBV7-9 and TRBJ1-1; no clear D. This CDR3 comprises 13 residues. Germline CDR1 reads SEHNR; CDR2 reads FQNEAQ (reference sequence). V lost 0 bases to trimming and J lost 9 bases, with 11 bases between them. CDR3 sequence: CASSLASIPQAFF. CDR3 nucleotides: TGTGCCAGCAGCTTAGCGAGCATACCTCAAGCTTTCTTT.

The gene calls are TRBV18 and TRBJ1-1, with D hard to call. The CDR3 consists of 14 residues. Germline V lookup: CDR1 KGHSH, CDR2 LQKENI. The V end lost 0 bases, the J end lost 4 bases, and 9 bases lay between the germline ends. CDR3 DNA: TGTGCCAGCTCACCACCACCGCGGGCCACTGAAGCTTTCTTT. This codes for CASSPPPRATEAFF.